The 24 T cell receptor beta chains reported below all come from one sample, sequenced in a study of beta chain features in type 1 diabetes (dated by TCRdb to about 2018). Library preparation employed the immunoSEQ multiplex PCR assay. The High Capacity cDNA Reverse Transcription Kit was used to reverse transcribe all of the isolated RNA, meaning that expressed TCRB transcripts were what got sequenced. TCRdb stores this immuneACCESS table with in-frame sequences only. Part of the clones is absent; in the studies checked, under half of the shortfall reflects unresolved V genes, and no reason is known for the rest. The sample data list under 250,000 clones, and 25% to 35% of these were observed just once. The ten largest account for roughly 4% of the sample. Sequencing was performed on central memory CD4+ T cells from blood. The receptors originated from a man under 40 in good health.

In this sample, this clone turned up a few times. The chain combines TRBV7-2 with TRBJ2-7, with no clear D. V was clipped by 2 bases and J by 3 bases, with 5 bases between them. This CDR3 has 12 amino acids. Germline V lookup: CDR1 SGHTA, CDR2 FQGNSA. The CDR3 spells CASSLTVYEQYF. The CDR3 DNA follows: TGTGCCAGCAGCTTAACTGTCTACGAGCAGTACTTC.

The chain joins TRBV18 to TRBJ2-7; possibly TRBD1 for D (6 bases). The CDR3 contains 14 residues. Germline CDR1 KGHSH, CDR2 LQKENI. Trimming removed 3 bases from V and 4 bases from J, with 13 bases in between. The CDR3 here is CASSPSGTKYEQYF. The DNA of the CDR3 is TGTGCCAGCTCACCCTCGGGGACAAAATACGAGCAGTACTTC. Full variable domain (rest looked up from reference TRBV18 and TRBJ2-7): NAGVMQNPRHLVRRRGQEARLRCSPMKGHSHVYWYRQLPEEGLKFMVYLQKENIIDESGMPKERFSAEFPKEGPSILRIQQVVRGDSAAYFCASSPSGTKYEQYFGPGTRLTVT.

The chain recombines TRBV6-5 with TRBJ1-2, with D possibly being TRBD1 (5 bases). CDR1 and CDR2 from the germline V gene are MNHEY and SVGAGI. The CDR3 spans 11 residues. The V gene lost 2 bases and the J gene lost 13 bases, with 11 bases spanning the gap. CDR3 sequence: CASSYPGDLTF. For the CDR3, the DNA is TGTGCCAGCAGTTACCCGGGGGACCTCACCTTC.

Worth noting for this clone: Different DNA sequences within this sample yield the same CDR3. The chain recombines TRBV7-6 with TRBJ1-6, with 7 bases matching TRBD1. After removal of 0 bases from V and 7 bases from J, the junction contained 3 bases not matched to a gene. Germline CDR1 reads SGHVS; CDR2 reads FNYEAQ. The CDR3 is 15 amino acids. In DNA, the CDR3 is TGTGCCAGCAGCTTAGCGGCGACAGGGAATTCACCCCTCCACTTT. Its protein product is CASSLAATGNSPLHF.

The chain couples TRBV4-3 to TRBJ2-5, with D uncertain. CDR3 size: 14 residues. CDR1 is LGHNA, CDR2 YSLEER, per germline. V was shortened by 0 bases and J by 5 bases, with 10 bases between the two germline ends. The CDR3 is CASSQDRRWETQYF. The CDR3 DNA sequence: TGCGCCAGCAGCCAAGACCGCAGGTGGGAGACCCAGTACTTC.

This clone was detected a few times. This chain connects TRBV11-2 to TRBJ2-1; 8 bases line up with TRBD2. V trimming: 4 bases; J trimming: 0 bases; junction bases outside the gene matches: 5. Per the germline V gene, CDR1 is SGHAT and CDR2 is FQNNGV. This CDR3 spans 16 amino acids. CDR3 region: CASSWSGTSSYNEQFF. The CDR3 coding sequence is TGTGCCAGCAGCTGGTCCGGGACTAGCTCCTACAATGAGCAGTTCTTC.

The chain combines TRBV12-5 with TRBJ2-7; 7 nucleotides agree with TRBD1. V shed 2 bases, J shed 6 bases, and the junction held 7 bases outside the gene matches. This CDR3 region has 14 residues. Germline-derived CDR1 and CDR2 are LGHNT and FRNRAP. CDR3 residues: CASGLPPGQFEQYF. The CDR3 DNA follows: TGTGCTAGTGGTTTGCCCCCGGGACAGTTCGAGCAGTACTTC.

This clone was seen a few times. This sequence joins TRBV4-2 and TRBJ2-7; D gene unclear. The CDR3 is 13 amino acids. V lost 1 base and J lost 6, with 10 bases in between. The germline V gene encodes CDR1 LGHNA and CDR2 YNFKEQ. CDR3 residues: CASSQGTAAEQYF. As DNA, the CDR3 is TGTGCCAGCAGCCAAGGAACGGCAGCCGAGCAGTACTTC.

This clone was detected a few times. The rearrangement uses TRBV29-1 and TRBJ1-3, with 7 bases that match TRBD1. CDR1 is SQVTM, CDR2 ANQGSEA, per germline. V trimming: 4 bases; J trimming: 3 bases; junction bases outside the gene matches: 3. The CDR3 extends over 13 amino acids. The CDR3 reads CSVATGDGNTIYF. Written as DNA, the CDR3 is TGCAGCGTTGCAACAGGGGATGGAAACACCATATATTTT.

This clone occurred a few times. V and J are TRBV13 and TRBJ2-3, with D uncertain. V was pared by 7 bases and J by 0 bases, with 8 bases between. The CDR3 is 13 residues long. Germline CDR1 PRHDT, CDR2 FYEKMQ (reference sequence). The CDR3 sequence: CASTPLSTDTQYF. As DNA, the CDR3 is TGTGCCAGCACACCTCTGAGCACAGATACGCAGTATTTT.

In this sample, this clone turned up many times. A far larger clone is a single base away, which makes a read error likely. The J gene is TRBJ2-1, the V gene TRBV18; 9 nucleotides align to TRBD1. Germline V CDR1 and CDR2: KGHSH, LQKENI. The length of the CDR3 is 15 residues. The CDR3 is CASAPSRDRDNEQFF. CDR3 DNA: TGTGCCAGCGCACCAAGCCGGGACAGGGACAATGAGCAGTTCTTC.

V gene TRBV29-1 combines with J gene TRBJ2-3; D is possibly TRBD1 (5 bases). The germline CDR1 and CDR2 sequences are SQVTM and ANQGSEA. The CDR3 loop spans 13 amino acids. V was clipped by 3 bases and J by 1 base, with 8 bases between them. CDR3 region: CSVDRGGTDTQYF. CDR3 bases: TGCAGCGTTGATAGGGGTGGCACAGATACGCAGTATTTT.

CDR3 in DNA: TGTGCCAGCAGCGAGACACCCGGGACCTCCGTGAACACTGAAGCTTTCTTT. Translated, it gives CASSETPGTSVNTEAFF. The rearrangement uses TRBV9 and TRBJ1-1, with D possibly TRBD1 on 5 matching bases. The CDR3 sequence is 17 residues long. Trimming shortened V by 3 bases and J by 0 bases, and 18 bases separated the two germline ends. Germline V gene lookup returns CDR1 SGDLS and CDR2 YYNGEE.

This clone has more than one count but fewer than ten. This chain joins TRBV28 and TRBJ1-1; D is possibly TRBD1 (6 bases). There are 12 residues in the CDR3. The germline gives CDR1 MDHEN, CDR2 SYDVKM. With 2 bases removed from V and 8 bases from J, the gap between germline ends came to 9 bases. In DNA, the CDR3 is TGTGCCAGCAGTTTAGGGGGCCGGGAAGCTTTCTTT. It is translated as CASSLGGREAFF.

Of note for this clone: Different DNA sequences within this sample yield the same CDR3. The J gene is TRBJ2-5, the V gene TRBV28; TRBD1 matches at 9 bases. Trimming cost V 5 bases and J 4 bases; bases outside gene matches: 2. Germline V CDR1 and CDR2: MDHEN, SYDVKM. The CDR3 is 13 residues long. The CDR3 sequence: CASSGTGRETQYF. Written as DNA, the CDR3 is TGTGCCAGCAGTGGGACAGGGCGAGAGACCCAGTACTTC.

This clone has just a few counts. The V call is TRBV28, the J call TRBJ2-1; weak D call: TRBD1 (7 bases). The CDR3 has 15 amino acids. V shed 2 bases and J shed 2 bases, with 10 bases lying between them. Germline V CDR1 and CDR2: MDHEN, SYDVKM. The CDR3, as DNA: TGTGCCAGCAGTTTACCAGGGGGGACCTACAATGAGCAGTTCTTC. Protein product: CASSLPGGTYNEQFF. Using reference TRBV28 and TRBJ2-1 for the parts outside the CDR3, the full variable domain is DVKVTQSSRYLVKRTGEKVFLECVQDMDHENMFWYRQDPGLGLRLIYFSYDVKMKEKGDIPEGYSVSREKKERFSLILESASTNQTSMYLCASSLPGGTYNEQFFGPGTRLTVL.

This clone has only a few counts. J is TRBJ2-7 and V is TRBV7-8; D is uncertain. Germline V CDR1 and CDR2: SGHVS, FQNEAQ. V gave up 1 base and J gave up 0 bases, with 10 bases separating them. The CDR3 is 15 residues long. CDR3 sequence (DNA): TGTGCCAGCAGCTTAGAGAAGTTCAGCTCCTACGAGCAGTACTTC. Its translation: CASSLEKFSSYEQYF.

This clone was detected ten times or more. V and J are TRBV30 and TRBJ2-3; D is unclear. V was shortened by 1 base and J by 4 bases, with 6 bases between the two germline ends. The CDR3 loop spans 12 amino acids. Germline-derived CDR1 and CDR2 are GTSNPN and SVGIG (reference sequence). CDR3 amino acids: CAWSGPSDTQYF. CDR3 coding DNA: TGTGCCTGGAGTGGACCTTCAGATACGCAGTATTTT.

This clone was seen a handful of times. This rearrangement joins TRBV28 to TRBJ1-5; D is uncertain. Trimming cost V 7 bases and J 5 bases, with 9 bases left between them. Germline V gene data show CDR1 as MDHEN and CDR2 as SYDVKM. The CDR3 totals 12 residues. The CDR3 sequence: CASTNLYQPQHF. As DNA, the CDR3 is TGTGCCAGCACGAACCTGTATCAGCCCCAGCATTTT.

The rearrangement links TRBV27 to TRBJ2-1, with D hard to call. V was shortened by 2 bases and J by 11 bases, with 7 bases between the two germline ends. Germline lookup yields CDR1 MNHEY and CDR2 SMNVEV (reference sequence). This CDR3 contains 11 residues. The CDR3 protein is CASSLGSQQFF. The CDR3 region has the DNA TGTGCCAGCAGTTTAGGGTCTCAGCAGTTCTTC.

This clone was seen more than once but under ten times. V usage is TRBV29-1 and J usage is TRBJ1-1, with TRBD1 as a possible D gene (5 bases). Between the trimmed V and J ends, which lost 6 bases and 2 bases, there was a span of 16 bases. The CDR3 totals 14 residues. CDR1 and CDR2 (germline): SQVTM, ANQGSEA. The CDR3 spells CSVGQGSRNTEAFF. CDR3 coding DNA: TGCAGCGTGGGGCAGGGAAGTCGTAACACTGAAGCTTTCTTT.

This clone has more than one count but fewer than ten. The chain recombines TRBV19 with TRBJ1-5, with 9 bases identical to TRBD1. The length of the CDR3 is 15 residues. With V trimmed by 5 bases and J by 0 bases, 2 bases remained unmatched. Germline assignment: CDR1 LNHDA and CDR2 SQIVND (reference sequence). CDR3 amino acids: CASSWGQGSNQPQHF. The CDR3 nucleotides are TGTGCCAGTAGTTGGGGACAGGGTAGCAATCAGCCCCAGCATTTT.

In this sample, this clone turned up a few times. The J gene is TRBJ2-7, the V gene TRBV30, with D uncertain. Germline loops: CDR1 GTSNPN, CDR2 SVGIG (reference sequence). The CDR3 runs 11 residues. With 5 bases removed from V and 3 bases from J, the gap between germline ends came to 8 bases. CDR3 DNA sequence: TGTGCCTGGGGCAGGAACTACGAGCAGTACTTC. Encoded protein: CAWGRNYEQYF.

The rearrangement joins TRBV10-3 to TRBJ1-2; perhaps TRBD1 as D (5 bases). This CDR3 has 12 amino acids. The V end was cut by 5 bases, the J end by 8 bases, with 12 bases between. Germline CDR1 is ENHRY and CDR2 is SYGVKD. CDR3 region: CAISPGREGYTF. CDR3 sequence (DNA): TGTGCCATCAGTCCAGGGAGAGAAGGCTACACCTTC.